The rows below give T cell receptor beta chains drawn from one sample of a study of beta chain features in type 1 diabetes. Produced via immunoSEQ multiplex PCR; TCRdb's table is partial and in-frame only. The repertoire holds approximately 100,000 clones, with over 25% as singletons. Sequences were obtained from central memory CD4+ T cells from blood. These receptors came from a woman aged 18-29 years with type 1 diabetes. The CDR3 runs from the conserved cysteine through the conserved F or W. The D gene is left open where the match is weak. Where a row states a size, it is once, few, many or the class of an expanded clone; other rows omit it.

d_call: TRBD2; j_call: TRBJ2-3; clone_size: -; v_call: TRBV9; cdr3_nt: TGTGCCAGCGAAAGCGGGAGAGACACAGATACGCAGTATTTT; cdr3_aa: CASESGRDTDTQYF
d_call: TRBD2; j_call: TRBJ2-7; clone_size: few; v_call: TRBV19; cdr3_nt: TGTGCCAGTTCGCGGACTAGCGGAGGGTCCTACCACGAGCAGTACTTC; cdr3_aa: CASSRTSGGSYHEQYF
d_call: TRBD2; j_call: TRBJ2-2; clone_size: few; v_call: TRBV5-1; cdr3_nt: TGCGCCAGCAGCGCGGCAAGCGGGAGGGACTACACCGGGGAGCTGTTTTTT; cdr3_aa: CASSAASGRDYTGELFF
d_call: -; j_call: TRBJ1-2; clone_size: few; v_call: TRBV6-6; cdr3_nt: TGTGCCAGCAGTTATCTCCCACAGGGAAACTATGGCTACACCTTC; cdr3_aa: CASSYLPQGNYGYTF
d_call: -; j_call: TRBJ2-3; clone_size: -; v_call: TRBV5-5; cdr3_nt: TGTGCCAGCAGCTTGGCAAGCGGGTTACGAACAGATACGCAGTATTTT; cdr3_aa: CASSLASGLRTDTQYF
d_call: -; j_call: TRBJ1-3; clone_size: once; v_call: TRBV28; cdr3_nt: TGTGCCAGCAGTTTATACAGCTCTGGAAACACCATATATTTT; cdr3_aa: CASSLYSSGNTIYF
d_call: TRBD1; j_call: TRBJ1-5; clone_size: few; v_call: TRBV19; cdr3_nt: TGTGCCGGCGGGACAGGGGGTAGCGGTCAGCCCCAGCATTTT; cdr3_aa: CAGGTGGSGQPQHF
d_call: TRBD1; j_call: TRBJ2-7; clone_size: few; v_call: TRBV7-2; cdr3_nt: TGTGCCAGCAGCTCGACGACAGGGTACGAGCAGTACTTC; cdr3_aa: CASSSTTGYEQYF
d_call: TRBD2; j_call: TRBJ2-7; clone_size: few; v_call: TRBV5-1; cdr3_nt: TGCGCCAGCAGCTTGGCTAGCGGGGCTTCCTACGAGCAGTACTTC; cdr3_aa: CASSLASGASYEQYF
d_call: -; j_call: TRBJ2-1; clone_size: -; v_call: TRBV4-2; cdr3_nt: TGTGCCAGCAGCCAAGATAGGAGCGACTCCAATGAGCAGTTCTTC; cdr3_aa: CASSQDRSDSNEQFF
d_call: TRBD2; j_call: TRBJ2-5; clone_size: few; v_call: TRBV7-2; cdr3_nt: TGTGCCAGCAGCTTAGTAAGCGGGAGGGCCACAGAGACCCAGTACTTC; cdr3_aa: CASSLVSGRATETQYF
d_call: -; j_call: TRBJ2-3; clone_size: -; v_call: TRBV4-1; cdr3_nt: TGCGCCAGCAGCCAAGGAGGGTTGGATACGCAGTATTTT; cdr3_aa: CASSQGGLDTQYF
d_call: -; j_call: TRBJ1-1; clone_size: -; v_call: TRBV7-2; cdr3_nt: TGTGCCAGCAGCCCAGGAGGTTCGAACACTGAAGCTTTCTTT; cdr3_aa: CASSPGGSNTEAFF
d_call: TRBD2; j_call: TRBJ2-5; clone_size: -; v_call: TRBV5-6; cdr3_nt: TGTGCCAGCAGCTTGCCTGGACTAGCGGTTCAAGAGACCCAGTACTTC; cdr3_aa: CASSLPGLAVQETQYF
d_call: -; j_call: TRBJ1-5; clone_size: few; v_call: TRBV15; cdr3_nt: TGTGCCACCAGGAGGTCCCCCAATCAGCCCCAGCATTTT; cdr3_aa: CATRRSPNQPQHF
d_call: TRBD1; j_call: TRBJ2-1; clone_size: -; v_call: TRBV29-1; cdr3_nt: TGCAGCGTTGCCGGGACAGGGGGATACAATGAGCAGTTCTTC; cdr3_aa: CSVAGTGGYNEQFF
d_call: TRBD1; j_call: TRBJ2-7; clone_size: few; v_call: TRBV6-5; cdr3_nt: TGTGCCAGCAGCTCGGGACAGGGGGGCGAGCAGTACTTC; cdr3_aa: CASSSGQGGEQYF
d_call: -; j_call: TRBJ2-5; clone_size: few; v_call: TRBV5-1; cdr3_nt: TGCGCCAGCAGCTTGTTCGGGGAGGCCCAAGAGACCCAGTACTTC; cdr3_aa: CASSLFGEAQETQYF
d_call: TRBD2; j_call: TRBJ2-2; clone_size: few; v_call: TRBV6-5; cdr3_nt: TGTGCCAGCAGTTACTTCGGGGGGGACACCGGGGAGCTGTTTTTT; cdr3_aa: CASSYFGGDTGELFF
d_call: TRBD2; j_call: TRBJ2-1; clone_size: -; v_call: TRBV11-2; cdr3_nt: TGTGCCAGCAGCTTCGCGGCGGGAGTCCACAATGAGCAGTTCTTC; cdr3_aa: CASSFAAGVHNEQFF
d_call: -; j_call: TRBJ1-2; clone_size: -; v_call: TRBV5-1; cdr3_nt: TGCGCCAGCAGGAGGGATTATGGCTACACCTTC; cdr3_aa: CASRRDYGYTF
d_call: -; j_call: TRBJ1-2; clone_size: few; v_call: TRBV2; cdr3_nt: TGTGCCAGCACCCCGAAAACGGGATCGAACAAAGGCTACACCTTC; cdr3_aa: CASTPKTGSNKGYTF
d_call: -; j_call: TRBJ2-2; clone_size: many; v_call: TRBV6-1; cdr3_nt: TGTGCCAGCAGGACACAGGGTTACACCGGGGAGCTGTTTTTT; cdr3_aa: CASRTQGYTGELFF
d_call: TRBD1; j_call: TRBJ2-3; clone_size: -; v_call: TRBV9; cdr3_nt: TGTGCCAGCAGACCGGGACAGACCACAGATACGCAGTATTTT; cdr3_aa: CASRPGQTTDTQYF
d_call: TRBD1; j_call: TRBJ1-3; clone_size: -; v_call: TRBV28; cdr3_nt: TGTGCCAGCAGTACGGGACAGGTTGGAGGAAACACCATATATTTT; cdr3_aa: CASSTGQVGGNTIYF
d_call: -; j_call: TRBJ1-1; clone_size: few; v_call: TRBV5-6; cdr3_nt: TGTGCCAGCAGCTTGGGGCCCCGGGGAGAGACTGAAGCTTTCTTT; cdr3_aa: CASSLGPRGETEAFF
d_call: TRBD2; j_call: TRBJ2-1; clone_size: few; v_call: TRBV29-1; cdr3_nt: TGCAGCGTTGGGGAGAGTAGCGGGGTTAGGAATGAGCAGTTCTTC; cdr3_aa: CSVGESSGVRNEQFF
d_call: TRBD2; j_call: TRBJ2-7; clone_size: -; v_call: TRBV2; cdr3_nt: TGTGCCAGCAGTGAAGCGGGGGGGACTAGCATTCCGCAGTACTTC; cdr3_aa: CASSEAGGTSIPQYF
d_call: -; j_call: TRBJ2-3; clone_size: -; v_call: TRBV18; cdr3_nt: TGTGCCAGCTCACCGGGCAGAACCACAGATACGCAGTATTTT; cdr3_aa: CASSPGRTTDTQYF
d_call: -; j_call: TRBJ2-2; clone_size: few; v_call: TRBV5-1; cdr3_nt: TGCGCCAGCAGGCGACAGCAAGACACCGGGGAGCTGTTTTTT; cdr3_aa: CASRRQQDTGELFF
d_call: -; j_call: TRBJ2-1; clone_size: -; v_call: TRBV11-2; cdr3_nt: TGTGCCAGCAGCTTAGACCCCTTTCCCAATGAGCAGTTCTTC; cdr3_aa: CASSLDPFPNEQFF
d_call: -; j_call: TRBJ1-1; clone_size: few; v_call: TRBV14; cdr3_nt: TGTGCCAGCAGCCCCCCTTGGAGGAACACTGAAGCTTTCTTT; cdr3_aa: CASSPPWRNTEAFF
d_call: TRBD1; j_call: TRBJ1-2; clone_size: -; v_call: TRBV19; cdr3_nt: TGTGCCAGTAAGCCGGGACAGGGACCGTCAGATGGCTACACCTTC; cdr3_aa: CASKPGQGPSDGYTF
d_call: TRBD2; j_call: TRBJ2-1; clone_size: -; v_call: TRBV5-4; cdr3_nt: TGTGCCAGCAGCTTAGGGGCGGGAGTCTACAATGAGCAGTTCTTC; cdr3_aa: CASSLGAGVYNEQFF
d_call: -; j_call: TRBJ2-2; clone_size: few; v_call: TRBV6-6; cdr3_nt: TGTGCCAGCAGTTACCTCAACACCGGGGAGCTGTTTTTT; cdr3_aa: CASSYLNTGELFF
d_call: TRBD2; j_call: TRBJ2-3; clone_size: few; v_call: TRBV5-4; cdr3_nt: TGTGCCAGCAGCAGGCCCCCTAGCGGGAGCACAGATACGCAGTATTTT; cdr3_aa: CASSRPPSGSTDTQYF
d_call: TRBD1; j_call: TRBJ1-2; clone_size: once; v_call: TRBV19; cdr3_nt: TGTGCCAGTAGTTTGGGACAGCTCTATGGCTACACCTTC; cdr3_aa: CASSLGQLYGYTF